This T cell receptor (beta chain) is drawn from a study of blood T cell repertoires in COVID-19. The wider study: The samples span acute and convalescent COVID-19 from the United States, Italy and Spain. PBMCs, B-cell-depleted T cells, or T cells provided the cDNA or gDNA that made up the material.

Per germline, CDR1 MNHEY and CDR2 SVGAGI. This CDR3 comprises 11 residues. Trimming pared 4 bases from V and 11 bases from J, leaving 9 bases between. In the source study's methods: Estimated nucleated cell counts came from reference gene primer amplification. TCRdb's table, derived via immunoSEQ multiplex PCR, lists solely in-frame clones and lacks some. V, J and clone size are those of that table, while D and trimming were read from the DNA. Here the sample spans about 53,000 clones, around nine tenths being singletons. The sequenced material came from peripheral blood. The chain combines TRBV6-5 with TRBJ2-4; D might be TRBD2 (5 bases). This TCR came from a man between 45 and 60 years old with acute or convalescent COVID-19. CDR3 sequence reads: CASSLLGVQYF. As DNA, the CDR3 is TGTGCCAGCAGTTTACTCGGGGTTCAGTACTTC.